This T cell receptor (beta chain) was recorded in a study of T cell changes during pregnancy in multiple sclerosis. Sequencing used immunoSEQ multiplex PCR; TCRdb keeps in-frame clones, though not all of them. Of 55,000 to 85,000 clones listed, approximately 91% are singletons. This clone was observed once. The germline V and J ends were trimmed by 3 bases and 3 bases, with 24 bases remaining between them. The germline gives CDR1 SQVTM, CDR2 ANQGSEA. This CDR3 spans 17 amino acids. Here the sequenced sample was CD4+ T cells from peripheral blood mononuclear cells, taken after pregnancy. The chain is built from TRBV29-1 and TRBJ2-7, with a tentative D call TRBD1 (6 bases). The sequence came from a female donor with multiple sclerosis, enrolled in a pregnancy study. The CDR3 DNA is TGCAGCGTTGAGGGACACCGGGAAAACGGGGCAAGCTACGAGCAGTACTTC. As protein: CSVEGHRENGASYEQYF.